This T cell receptor beta chain derives from a study of identical twins. Findings and limits, study-wide: With monozygotic twins, out-of-frame TCR alpha sharing exceeded what models estimated.

Points on this clonotype: The antigen remains undetermined.

CDR1 is SGHTA and CDR2 is FQGNSA in the germline V gene. CDR3 length: 15 amino acids. V dropped 4 bases and J dropped 4 bases, with 11 bases sitting between them. After template switching added a universal primer site, the resulting cDNA carried unique molecular identifiers. TCRdb reprocessed the 5' RACE reads via MiXCR and lists one record per CDR3 protein. The sample lists 450,000 or so distinct CDR3 sequences, around 14% occurring once. All donors were healthy Caucasians. This same sample was also taken into another study, of yellow fever vaccine responses in identical twins.

Sequencing was carried out using CD4+ T cells sorted from blood. The clonotype was recovered from a woman aged 18-30 years in good health. J is TRBJ1-6 and V is TRBV7-2; D not resolved. As DNA, the CDR3 is TGTGCCAGCAGCTCAGAGACCGTATATAATTCACCCCTCCACTTT. It specifies CASSSETVYNSPLHF.